These T cell receptor beta chains were read from a single sample in a study of blood T cell repertoires in COVID-19. TCRdb keeps only in-frame clones here, not all; method: immunoSEQ multiplex PCR. The sample holds 430,000 or so clones, about 88% seen once. The sequencing input was PBMCs or T cells enriched from blood (not recorded which). These receptors were collected from a woman in her late teens or twenties who had been exposed to COVID-19. CDR3s include the opening cysteine and the closing phenylalanine or tryptophan. Fields, in order: V gene, CDR3 protein.

>TRBV7-9
CASSLSQDYGYTF
>TRBV6-6
CASSWDSGEQFF
>TRBV5-4
CASSPGTGPPTNEKLFF
>TRBV6-5
CASSYDGGTEAFF
>TRBV7-3
CASSFNGGVEETQYF
>TRBV30
CAWSRQGKTPLHF
>TRBV13
CASSLGSGRYGPNEQFF
>TRBV3-1/TRBV3-2
CASSQGGAANYGYTF
>TRBV28
CASHERTVYGYTF
>TRBV5-5
CASSFIAGVSNEQFF
>TRBV6-5
CASSSRLAGAYEQYF
>TRBV5-8
CASSLGPLNEQYF
>TRBV5-1
CASSATGPYEQYF
>TRBV18
CASSPYTRGQRPNEKLFF
>TRBV19
CASSSGGSGANVLTF
>TRBV5-5
CASRATVILAGTEGNYGYTF
>TRBV18
CASSTPQQGRSSPLHF